The next 17 T cell receptor beta chains were all read from a single sample in a study of blood T cell repertoires in COVID-19. The protocol was immunoSEQ multiplex PCR, while the TCRdb copy is restricted to in-frame clones and leaves out a portion. The sample contains about 170,000 clones, around four fifths of which appear only once. The sample consisted of peripheral blood. These TCRs come from a woman over 75 with COVID-19, enrolled during active disease.

The chain uses TRBV4-2 and TRBJ2-7; 12 bases map to TRBD2. This CDR3 is built from 19 residues. Germline CDR1 and CDR2: LGHNA and YNFKEQ. Trimming at V came to 4 bases and at J to 2 bases, leaving 15 bases not matched to a gene. CDR3 sequence (DNA): TGTGCCAGCAGCCTCCCTCTGGGCCCGACTAGCGGGGGAGCCTACGAGCAGTACTTC. Protein product: CASSLPLGPTSGGAYEQYF.

This clone appeared a few times. The chain employs TRBV10-3 and TRBJ2-2; perhaps TRBD2 as D (5 bases). In germline, CDR1 is ENHRY, CDR2 SYGVKD. Trimming cost V 0 bases and J 0 bases, with 8 bases left between them. This CDR3 comprises 16 residues. In DNA, the CDR3 is TGTGCCATCAGTGAGTCGCCGGGGTCGAACACCGGGGAGCTGTTTTTT. It is translated as CAISESPGSNTGELFF.

The V and J genes are TRBV27 and TRBJ1-2, with D maybe TRBD1 (5 bases). CDR1 is MNHEY and CDR2 is SMNVEV in the germline V gene (reference sequence). The CDR3 length is 14 residues. Trimming cost V 4 bases and J 7 bases, with 16 bases left between them. This chain's CDR3 is CASSSLGGRSGYTF. CDR3 nucleotides: TGTGCCAGCAGTTCCCTGGGGGGGAGGAGTGGCTACACCTTC.

V and J are TRBV3-1 (or the pseudogene TRBV3-2) and TRBJ1-4, with 12 nucleotides matching TRBD1. Trimming took 3 bases from V and 7 from J; bases not matched to a gene: 6. The germline gives CDR1 LGHDT, CDR2 YNNKEL (reference sequence). CDR3 length: 16 amino acids. CDR3 DNA: TGTGCCAGCAGCCATTCTCCGGGACAGGGGGCTGAAAAACTGTTTTTT. The encoded protein is CASSHSPGQGAEKLFF.

V gene TRBV6-5 combines with J gene TRBJ2-1; D not resolved. CDR3 size: 15 residues. V lost 6 bases and J 0 bases, leaving 12 bases between the germline ends. Germline loops: CDR1 MNHEY, CDR2 SVGAGI. The CDR3 is CASSLDWSSYNEQFF. The DNA for the CDR3 is TGTGCCAGCAGCCTTGACTGGAGCTCCTACAATGAGCAGTTCTTC.

The rearrangement joins TRBV28 to TRBJ2-1; D perhaps matches TRBD1 (5 bases). V shed 5 bases and J shed 11 bases, with 16 bases lying between them. The CDR3 runs 13 residues. The V gene's germline CDR1 is MDHEN and CDR2 SYDVKM. The chain's CDR3 is CASSHSNRNKQFF. CDR3 coding DNA: TGTGCCAGCAGTCATTCGAACAGGAATAAGCAGTTCTTC.

CDR3 DNA sequence: TGCGCCAGCAGTAGGCGGGAAACAGAGACCCAGTACTTC. Its protein is CASSRRETETQYF. V is TRBV5-1 and J is TRBJ2-5; the D gene is possibly TRBD2 (6 bases). V was shortened by 5 bases and J by 4 bases, with 12 bases between the two germline ends. This CDR3 has 13 amino acids. Germline CDR1 and CDR2: SGHRS and YFSETQ.

This chain connects TRBV19 to TRBJ2-1; 9 bases are shared with TRBD1. CDR3 length equals 19 residues. J lost 3 bases, V lost 0 bases, and 12 bases had no gene match. Germline values: CDR1 LNHDA, CDR2 SQIVND (reference sequence). Here the CDR3 reads CASSIDGTGPRRFYNEQFF. The CDR3 DNA is TGTGCCAGTAGTATAGACGGGACAGGGCCTAGGAGATTCTACAATGAGCAGTTCTTC.

The DNA of the CDR3 is TGTGCCAGCAGCCCAGGGTTGTACACTGAAGCTTTCTTT. Its translation is CASSPGLYTEAFF. The J gene is TRBJ1-1, the V gene TRBV7-3, with a possible D match to TRBD1 (5 bases). This CDR3 is 13 amino acids long. V dropped 5 bases and J dropped 3 bases, with 10 bases sitting between them. Germline loops: CDR1 SGHTA, CDR2 FQGTGA.

The genes are TRBV12-3 or TRBV12-4 and TRBJ1-2, with 8 nucleotides matching TRBD1. V shed 6 bases and J 3 bases; nucleotides not matched to a gene: 3. The CDR3 has 13 amino acids. The CDR3 DNA follows: TGTGCCAGCAGCCCGGACAGGGACTATGGCTACACCTTC. It specifies CASSPDRDYGYTF.

This clone was seen once. This chain connects TRBV28 to TRBJ1-6, with TRBD1 identical over 7 bases. CDR1 and CDR2 from the germline V gene are MDHEN and SYDVKM. V dropped 7 bases and J dropped 9; count of bases not matched to a gene: 9. This CDR3 region has 14 residues. The CDR3 loop is CASNLRGPGSPLHF. The CDR3 DNA sequence: TGTGCCAGCAACTTGAGGGGGCCGGGTTCACCCCTCCACTTT.

The sample holds one count of this clone. The chain is built from TRBV5-1 and TRBJ2-7, with D perhaps matching TRBD1 (5 bases). The germline V and J ends were trimmed by 0 bases and 2 bases, with 12 bases remaining between them. The CDR3 loop spans 15 amino acids. Germline V gives CDR1 SGHRS, CDR2 YFSETQ. CDR3 in amino acids: CASSLVTGNTYEQYF. The CDR3 nucleotides read TGCGCCAGCAGCTTGGTTACAGGTAATACCTACGAGCAGTACTTC.

V usage is TRBV5-1 and J usage is TRBJ2-5, with TRBD1 as a possible D gene (7 bases). Trimming took 0 bases from V and 3 from J, leaving 12 bases between them. The CDR3 runs 15 residues. CDR1 and CDR2 (germline): SGHRS, YFSETQ. In nucleotides, the CDR3 is TGCGCCAGCAGCTTGGCCGGCGGGACAGAAGAGACCCAGTACTTC. Its protein product is CASSLAGGTEETQYF.

The V and J genes are TRBV7-3 and TRBJ2-2, with 10 bases fitting TRBD1. V gave up 5 bases and J gave up 3 bases; unmatched junction bases: 3. Germline CDR1 SGHTA, CDR2 FQGTGA. The CDR3 consists of 15 residues. CDR3 in DNA: TGTGCCAGCAGCCGGACAGGGGGGTACACCGGGGAGCTGTTTTTT. This gives the protein CASSRTGGYTGELFF.

The rearrangement uses TRBV4-2 and TRBJ2-2; D is unclear. The CDR3 spans 14 residues. Trimming pared 6 bases from V and 0 bases from J, leaving 8 bases between. Germline-derived CDR1 and CDR2 are LGHNA and YNFKEQ. CDR3 DNA sequence: TGTGCCAGCAGTGGCAGAACGAACACCGGGGAGCTGTTTTTT. Translation gives CASSGRTNTGELFF.

This clone was detected a few times. The rearrangement links TRBV6-2 or TRBV6-3 to TRBJ2-7; the match to TRBD1 covers 9 bases. CDR1 is MNHEY, CDR2 SVGEGT, per germline. V dropped 5 bases and J dropped 3; count of bases not matched to a gene: 5. This CDR3 contains 14 residues. The CDR3: CASSPTTGGYEQYF. The CDR3 bases are TGTGCCAGCAGTCCGACGACAGGGGGCTACGAGCAGTACTTC.

Here the CDR3 DNA reads TGTGCCACCAGTGATTTACCTAGCGGGGGGCGCGACTCCTACGAGCAGTACTTC. It encodes CATSDLPSGGRDSYEQYF. The chain employs TRBV24-1 and TRBJ2-7; 11 bases line up with TRBD2. The CDR3 consists of 18 residues. The germline gives CDR1 KGHDR, CDR2 SFDVKD. The J segment lost 0 bases and the V segment lost 1 base, leaving 7 bases of the junction unmatched.